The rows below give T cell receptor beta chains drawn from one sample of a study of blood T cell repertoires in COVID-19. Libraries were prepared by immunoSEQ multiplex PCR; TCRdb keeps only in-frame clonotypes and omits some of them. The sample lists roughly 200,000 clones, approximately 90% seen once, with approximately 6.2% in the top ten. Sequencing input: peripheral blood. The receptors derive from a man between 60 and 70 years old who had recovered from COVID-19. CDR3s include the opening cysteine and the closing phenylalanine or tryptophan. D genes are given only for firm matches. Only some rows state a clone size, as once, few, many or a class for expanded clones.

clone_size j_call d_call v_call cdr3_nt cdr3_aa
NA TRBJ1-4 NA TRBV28 TGTGCCAGCAGTCCGGGGGGGGATGGGAATGAAAAACTGTTTTTT CASSPGGDGNEKLFF
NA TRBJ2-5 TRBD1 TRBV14 TGTGCCAGCAGCCGAGGGACAGGGACGCAAGAGACCCAGTACTTC CASSRGTGTQETQYF
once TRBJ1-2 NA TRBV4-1 TGCGCCAGCAGCCAAGAAGGAAGGGGCTGGGGCTACACCTTC CASSQEGRGWGYTF
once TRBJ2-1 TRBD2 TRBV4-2 TGTGCCAGCAGCCAAGATTTGAGAACTAGCGGGGGGAATGAGCAGTTCTTC CASSQDLRTSGGNEQFF
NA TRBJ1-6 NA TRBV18 TGTGCCAGCTCACCACCGGGGAGGGCTAATTCACCCCTCCACTTT CASSPPGRANSPLHF
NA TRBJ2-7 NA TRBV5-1 TGCGCCAGCAGTCCCTGGACAGCGGACTACGAGCAGTACTTC CASSPWTADYEQYF
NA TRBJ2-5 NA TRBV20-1 TGCAGTGCTCGTCAAGAGACCCAGTACTTC CSARQETQYF
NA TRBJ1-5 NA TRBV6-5 TGTGCCAGCAGTTACCAGGGTGGTATCGGTCAGCCCCAGCATTTT CASSYQGGIGQPQHF
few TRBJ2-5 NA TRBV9 TGTGCCAGCAGCGCCCAACCAGGGTTCCAAGAGACCCAGTACTTC CASSAQPGFQETQYF
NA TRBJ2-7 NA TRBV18 TGTGCCAGCTCCCTCAGGGGCGAGCAGTACTTC CASSLRGEQYF
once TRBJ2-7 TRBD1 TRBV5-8 TGTGCCAGCAGCTTGGGGGACAGGGTTGGGGAGCAGTACTTC CASSLGDRVGEQYF
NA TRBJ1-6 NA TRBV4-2 TGTGCCAGCAGCCAAGAGGCGGACGGGAGCTCCTATAATTCACCCCTCCACTTT CASSQEADGSSYNSPLHF
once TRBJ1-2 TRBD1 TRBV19 TGTGCCAGTAGTATAGCGACAGGGCCGTCTAACTATGGCTACACCTTC CASSIATGPSNYGYTF
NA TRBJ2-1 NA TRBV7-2 TGTGCCAGCAGCTTAGTTGGCAGCGATGAGCAGTTCTTC CASSLVGSDEQFF
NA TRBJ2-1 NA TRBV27 TGTGCCAGCCGTCCGGCGGGACTCCTTCCGGGAGATGAGCAGTTCTTC CASRPAGLLPGDEQFF
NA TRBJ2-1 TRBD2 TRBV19 TGTGCCAGTAGTATTGACGGGAGGGTCTACAATGAGCAGTTCTTC CASSIDGRVYNEQFF
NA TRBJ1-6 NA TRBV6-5 TGTGCCAGCTTAGGGGAAAACTTACGCACCCTCCACTTT CASLGENLRTLHF
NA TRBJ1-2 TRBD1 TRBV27 TGTGCCAGCAGTTTATCAGGCAGGGGGCAATATGGCTACACCTTC CASSLSGRGQYGYTF
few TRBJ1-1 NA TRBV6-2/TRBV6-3 TGTGCCAGCAGTCCACCCTCCTTCTGGGAGGACTTT CASSPPSFWEDF
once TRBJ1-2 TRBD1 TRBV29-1 TGCAGCGTCACAGACAGGGGCTATGGCTACACCTTC CSVTDRGYGYTF
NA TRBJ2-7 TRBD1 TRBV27 TGTGCCAGCAGTTCGCGGACAGGGTTCGCCTACGAGCAGTACTTC CASSSRTGFAYEQYF
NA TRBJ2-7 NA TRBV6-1 TGTGCCAGCAGTGAAGGTAGTAGAATGGGGACTCTAGTCTACGAGCAGTACTTC CASSEGSRMGTLVYEQYF
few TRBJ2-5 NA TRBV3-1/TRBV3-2 TGTGCCAGCAGCCAAGCCTTCCAAGAGACCCAGTACTTC CASSQAFQETQYF
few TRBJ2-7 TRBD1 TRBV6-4 TGTGCCAGCAGTGAGGCCAGGGGGAACGAGCAGTACTTC CASSEARGNEQYF
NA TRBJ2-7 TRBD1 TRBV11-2 TGTGCCAGCAGCTTGAAAAGACAGGGGAAGTACTACGAGCAGTACTTC CASSLKRQGKYYEQYF
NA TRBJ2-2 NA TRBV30 TGTGCCTGGAGGGAGAGAGGGAGCGGGACCGGGGAGCTGTTTTTT CAWRERGSGTGELFF
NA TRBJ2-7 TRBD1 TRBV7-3 TGTGCCAGCAGCTTAGGCGGGACAGGGTTTTACGAGCAGTACTTC CASSLGGTGFYEQYF
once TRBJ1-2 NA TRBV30 TGTGCCTGGAGGGTCGGGGGTGGAGACTATGGCTACACCTTC CAWRVGGGDYGYTF
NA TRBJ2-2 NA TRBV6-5 TGTGCCAGCAGATTGGAGGTGAACACCGGGGAGCTGTTTTTT CASRLEVNTGELFF
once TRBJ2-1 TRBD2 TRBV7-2 TGTGCCAGCAGCGTCGGGACTAGCGGGTCCTACAATGAGCAGTTCTTC CASSVGTSGSYNEQFF
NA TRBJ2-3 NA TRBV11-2 TGTGCCAGCAGCTTAGAGGGACTCACAGATACGCAGTATTTT CASSLEGLTDTQYF
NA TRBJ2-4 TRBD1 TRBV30 TGTGCCTGGAGTGTGACAGGGTCTCAAAACATTCAGTACTTC CAWSVTGSQNIQYF
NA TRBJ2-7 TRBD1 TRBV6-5 TGTGCCAGCGGGACAGGGTCCTACGAGCAGTACTTC CASGTGSYEQYF
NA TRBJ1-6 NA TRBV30 TGTGCCTGGAGCTTACTGGGGAGGCTAGGGGATAATTCACCCCTCCACTTT CAWSLLGRLGDNSPLHF
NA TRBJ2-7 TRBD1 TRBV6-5 TGTGCCAGCACCGGAAGGGGACAGGCCTCCTACGAGCAGTACTTC CASTGRGQASYEQYF
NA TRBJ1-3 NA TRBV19 TGTGCCAGTAGTAGGGGGGGCGTCTCTGGAAACACCATATATTTT CASSRGGVSGNTIYF
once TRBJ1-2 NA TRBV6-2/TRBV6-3 TGTGCCAGCAGTGCGCAGGGTGGGGGCTACACCTTC CASSAQGGGYTF
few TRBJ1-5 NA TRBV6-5 TGTGCCAGCAACATGGCGGAACTAACGGTGATTCCCCAGCATTTT CASNMAELTVIPQHF
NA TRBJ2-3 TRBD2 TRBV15 TGTGCCACCAGCAGATCTCGGGGGGGCTGGGCAGATACGCAGTATTTT CATSRSRGGWADTQYF
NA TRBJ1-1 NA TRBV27 TGTGCCAGCAGTTTGCAGGGGAACACTGAAGCTTTCTTT CASSLQGNTEAFF
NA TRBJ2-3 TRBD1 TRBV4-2 TGTGCCAGCAGCCAAGGAACAGGGGACGCAGATACGCAGTATTTT CASSQGTGDADTQYF
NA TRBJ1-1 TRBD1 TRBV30 TGTGCCTGGAGTGTCCAACAGGGGGGGGCAGCTTTCTTT CAWSVQQGGAAFF
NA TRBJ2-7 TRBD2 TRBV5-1 TGCGCCAGCAGCTTGGCCGGGGGGAAAGAGCAGTACTTC CASSLAGGKEQYF
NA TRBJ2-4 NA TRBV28 TGTGCCAGCAGTTTTCCCGGGGAGAACATTCAGTACTTC CASSFPGENIQYF
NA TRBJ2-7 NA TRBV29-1 TGCAGCGTTGACCAGACAGGATCCTACGAGCAGTACTTC CSVDQTGSYEQYF
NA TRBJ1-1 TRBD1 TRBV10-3 TGTGCCATCAGTCACCGACAGGGGGCAAACACTGAAGCTTTCTTT CAISHRQGANTEAFF
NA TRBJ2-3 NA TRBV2 TGTGCCAGCAAGCCTAGTTCCCAATCAACAGATACGCAGTATTTT CASKPSSQSTDTQYF
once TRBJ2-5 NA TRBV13 TGTGCCAGCAGCCGCGACAGTTTCAAGACCCAGTACTTC CASSRDSFKTQYF
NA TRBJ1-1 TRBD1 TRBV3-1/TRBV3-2 TGTGCCAGCAGCCAAGTGACAGGGGGCGCCGGCACTGAAGCTTTCTTT CASSQVTGGAGTEAFF
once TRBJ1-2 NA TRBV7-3 TGTGCCAGCAGCCTTGATCAGGGTGACTATGGCTACACCTTC CASSLDQGDYGYTF
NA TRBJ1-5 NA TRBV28 TGTGCCACCCCCCTCCGGCGACAGCCAGCCGATCAGCCCCAGCATTTT CATPLRRQPADQPQHF
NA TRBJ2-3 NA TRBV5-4 TGTGCCAGCAGCCTCCCGGGGACGCAGTATTTT CASSLPGTQYF
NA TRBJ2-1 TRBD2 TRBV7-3 TGTGCCAGCAGCTTAATGCCCGGGGAGGGCGAGCAGTTCTTC CASSLMPGEGEQFF
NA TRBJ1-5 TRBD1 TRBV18 TGTGCCAGCTCACCATCTACAGGGGCTCTAAATCAGCCCCAGCATTTT CASSPSTGALNQPQHF
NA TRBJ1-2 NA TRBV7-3 TGTGCCAGCAGCTTTTCCACCCTGGGCGGCTACACCTTC CASSFSTLGGYTF
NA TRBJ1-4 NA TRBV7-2 TGTGCCAGCAGCTTGGGGGGGACTAATGAAAAACTGTTTTTT CASSLGGTNEKLFF